This T cell receptor beta chain was profiled in a study of PD-1 blockade in classical Hodgkin lymphoma. The study, taken as a whole, reports: Compared with baseline, CD4+ but not CD8+ TCR diversity had risen significantly by C4D1. It was reported that newly diagnosed patients had less baseline TCR diversity than healthy donors.

Profiled with immunoSEQ multiplex PCR; TCRdb holds only in-frame clones, not every one. The sample holds approximately 9,000 clones, more than 75% seen once. Regarding this clone: Its antigen is not known.

The time point denotes: cycle 4 day 1 (C4D1), after more than five weeks of nivolumab. Each of the patients experienced relapse following autologous stem cell transplantation, and their brentuximab vedotin exposure differed. Under best response, outcomes were complete response, partial response or progressive disease. Germline CDR1 SGHRS, CDR2 YFSETQ. V lost 4 bases and J 8 bases, leaving 18 bases between the germline ends. This CDR3 spans 14 amino acids. This TCR came from a human donor with classical Hodgkin lymphoma. This material consisted of peripheral blood mononuclear cells (PBMCs), taken before the fourth cycle of nivolumab. The rearrangement joins TRBV5-1 to TRBJ1-2; perhaps TRBD1 as D (6 bases). The CDR3 bases are TGCGCCAGCAGCATAGGACAGTCGGCTAGCGGCTACACCTTC. Its protein is CASSIGQSASGYTF.